This T cell receptor beta chain was recorded in a study of blood T cell repertoires in COVID-19. This clone was detected a few times. With 7 bases removed from V and 3 bases from J, the gap between germline ends came to 10 bases. This CDR3 is 13 amino acids long. Original analysis: Reference gene primer amplification gave estimated nucleated cell counts. The method was immunoSEQ multiplex PCR; TCRdb's version includes in-frame clones alone and lacks a portion of them. Clone size and V and J calls were adopted from that table, with D and trimming inferred from the DNA. This repertoire shows about 160,000 clones, approximately 88% found once; its top ten account for 14%.

The sample was peripheral blood. This clonotype was sampled from a man aged 18-30 years with active or convalescent COVID-19. The J gene is TRBJ1-3, the V gene TRBV12-3 or TRBV12-4; no reliable D call. CDR3 nucleotide sequence: TGTGCCAGCACCCCAAGGAGTGGAAACACCATATATTTT. This gives the protein CASTPRSGNTIYF.